The entry that follows covers one TCR beta chain sequence. This sample stems from a study of T cell changes during pregnancy in multiple sclerosis. Germline V gives CDR1 SEHNR, CDR2 FQNEAQ (reference sequence). This CDR3 has 15 residues. V lost 4 bases to trimming and J lost 2 bases; unmatched junction nucleotides: 6. The data were produced by immunoSEQ multiplex PCR, yet TCRdb's version contains in-frame clones alone and is incomplete. Of under 25,000 clones listed, roughly 86% were seen once; the top ten hold less than 15%. V gene TRBV7-9 combines with J gene TRBJ2-3, with TRBD1 identical over 7 bases. The specimen was CD8+ T cells from peripheral blood mononuclear cells, collected in the first trimester of pregnancy. The clonotype originates from a female donor in good health, enrolled as a control in a pregnancy study. The CDR3 here is CASSSYRGYTDTQYF. The CDR3 region has the DNA TGTGCCAGCAGCTCGTACAGGGGATACACAGATACGCAGTATTTT.